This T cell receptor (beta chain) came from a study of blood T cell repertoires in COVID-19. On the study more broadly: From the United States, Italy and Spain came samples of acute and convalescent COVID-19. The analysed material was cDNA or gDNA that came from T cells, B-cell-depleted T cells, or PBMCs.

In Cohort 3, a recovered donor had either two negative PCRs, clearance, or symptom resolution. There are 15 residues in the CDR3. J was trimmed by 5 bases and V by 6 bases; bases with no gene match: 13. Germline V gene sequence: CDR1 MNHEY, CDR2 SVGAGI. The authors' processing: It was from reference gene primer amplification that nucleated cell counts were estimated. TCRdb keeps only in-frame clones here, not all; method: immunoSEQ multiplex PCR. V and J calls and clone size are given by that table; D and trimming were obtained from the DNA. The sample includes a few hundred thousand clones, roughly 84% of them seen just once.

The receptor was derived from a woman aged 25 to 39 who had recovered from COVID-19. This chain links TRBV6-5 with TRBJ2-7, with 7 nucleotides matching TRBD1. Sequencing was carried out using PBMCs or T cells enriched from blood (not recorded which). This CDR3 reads CASRSLKGALHEQYF. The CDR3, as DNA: TGTGCCAGCAGATCCCTCAAGGGGGCACTTCACGAGCAGTACTTC.